This T cell receptor (beta chain) emerged from a study of T-cell memory formation after mild COVID-19. One entry per CDR3 protein, called by TCRdb with MiXCR from the 5' RACE reads. The repertoire holds some 300,000 distinct CDR3 sequences, with 20% to 25% as singletons. The CDR3 runs 13 residues. V lost 4 bases to trimming and J lost 4 bases, with 10 bases between them. Germline-derived CDR1 and CDR2 are MGHDK and SYGVNS. This clonotype was obtained from a man aged 18 to 29 who had mild COVID-19 (a few samples of this study predate the infection). Cell type and time point are not known. The chain recombines TRBV25-1 with TRBJ1-2; no clear D. Sequences were obtained from PBMCs or a T cell subset sorted from them (not recorded which). DNA for the CDR3: TGTGCCAGCAGTGTGAGGGCCGGCTATGGCTACACCTTC. Amino acid sequence: CASSVRAGYGYTF.